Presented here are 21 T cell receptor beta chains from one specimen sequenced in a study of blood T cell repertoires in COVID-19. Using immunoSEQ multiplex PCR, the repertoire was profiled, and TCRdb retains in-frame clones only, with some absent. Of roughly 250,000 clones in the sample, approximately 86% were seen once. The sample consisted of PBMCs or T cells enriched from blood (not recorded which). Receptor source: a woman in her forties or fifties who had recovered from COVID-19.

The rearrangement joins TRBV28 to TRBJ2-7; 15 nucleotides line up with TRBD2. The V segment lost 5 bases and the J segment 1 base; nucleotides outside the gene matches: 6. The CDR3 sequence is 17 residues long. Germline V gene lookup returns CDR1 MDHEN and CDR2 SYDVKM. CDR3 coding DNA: TGTGCCAGCAGTCGGACTAGCGGGAGGGATGGTTCCTACGAGCAGTACTTC. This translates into CASSRTSGRDGSYEQYF.

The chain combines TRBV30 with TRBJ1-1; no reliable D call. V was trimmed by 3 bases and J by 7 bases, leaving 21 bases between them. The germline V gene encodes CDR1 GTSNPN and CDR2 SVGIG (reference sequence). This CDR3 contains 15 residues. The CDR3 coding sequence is TGTGCCTGGAGAATTATAAGTATGGAGGGCGGTGAAGCTTTCTTT. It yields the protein CAWRIISMEGGEAFF.

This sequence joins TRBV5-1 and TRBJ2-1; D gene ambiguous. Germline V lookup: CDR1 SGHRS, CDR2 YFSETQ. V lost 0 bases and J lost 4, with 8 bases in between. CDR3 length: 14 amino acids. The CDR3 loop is CASSLAQTYNEQFF. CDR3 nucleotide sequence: TGCGCCAGCAGCTTGGCCCAGACTTACAATGAGCAGTTCTTC.

CDR3 in amino acids: CASSLSGGSYEQYF. CDR3 DNA: TGTGCCAGCAGCTTATCGGGGGGTTCCTACGAGCAGTACTTC. V usage is TRBV7-9 and J usage is TRBJ2-7, with 7 bases fitting TRBD2. Looked up from germline, CDR1 is SEHNR and CDR2 is FQNEAQ (reference sequence). The CDR3 has 14 residues. J gave up 1 base and V 2 bases, and 2 bases lay outside the gene matches.

CDR3 residues: CASSSGGYAANQPQHF. Here the CDR3 DNA reads TGCGCCAGCAGCTCAGGGGGCTACGCCGCAAATCAGCCCCAGCATTTT. The chain couples TRBV5-1 to TRBJ1-5; 8 nucleotides line up with TRBD1. Germline CDR1 reads SGHRS; CDR2 reads YFSETQ. The J segment lost 4 bases and the V segment lost 3 bases, leaving 9 bases of the junction unmatched. The CDR3 has 16 residues. Using reference TRBV5-1 and TRBJ1-5 for the parts outside the CDR3, the full variable domain is KAGVTQTPRYLIKTRGQQVTLSCSPISGHRSVSWYQQTPGQGLQFLFEYFSETQRNKGNFPGRFSGRQFSNSRSEMNVSTLELGDSALYLCASSSGGYAANQPQHFGDGTRLSIL.

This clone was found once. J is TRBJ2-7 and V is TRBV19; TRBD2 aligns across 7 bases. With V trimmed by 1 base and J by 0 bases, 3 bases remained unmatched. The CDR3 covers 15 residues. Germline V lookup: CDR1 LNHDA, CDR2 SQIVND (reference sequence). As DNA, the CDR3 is TGTGCCAGTAGTATAGCGGGAGGAATCTCCTACGAGCAGTACTTC. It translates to CASSIAGGISYEQYF.

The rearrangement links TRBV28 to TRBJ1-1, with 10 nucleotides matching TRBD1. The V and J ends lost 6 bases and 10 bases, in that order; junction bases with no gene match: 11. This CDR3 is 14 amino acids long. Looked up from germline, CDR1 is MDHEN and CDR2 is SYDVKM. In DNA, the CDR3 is TGTGCCAGCAGGCCTCGACAGGGGGCGCGTCGAGCTTTCTTT. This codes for CASRPRQGARRAFF.

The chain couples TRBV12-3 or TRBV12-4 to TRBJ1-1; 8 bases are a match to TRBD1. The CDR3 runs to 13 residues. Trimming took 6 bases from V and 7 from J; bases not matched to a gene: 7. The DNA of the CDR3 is TGTGCCAGCAGACGTTCAGGGGGCCTTGAAGCTTTCTTT. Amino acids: CASRRSGGLEAFF.

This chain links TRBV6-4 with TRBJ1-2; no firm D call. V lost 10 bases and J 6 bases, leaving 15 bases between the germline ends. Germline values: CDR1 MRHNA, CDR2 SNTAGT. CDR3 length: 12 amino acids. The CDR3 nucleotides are TGTGCCACGAGAGGGAGCGAGGATGGCTACACCTTC. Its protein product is CATRGSEDGYTF.

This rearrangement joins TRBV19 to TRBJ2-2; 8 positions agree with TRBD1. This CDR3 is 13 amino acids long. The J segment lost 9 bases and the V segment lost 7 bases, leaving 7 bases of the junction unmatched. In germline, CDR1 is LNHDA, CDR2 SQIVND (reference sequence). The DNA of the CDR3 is TGTGCCAGTACCCAGGGGGCCGCCCGGGAGCTGTTTTTT. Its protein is CASTQGAARELFF.

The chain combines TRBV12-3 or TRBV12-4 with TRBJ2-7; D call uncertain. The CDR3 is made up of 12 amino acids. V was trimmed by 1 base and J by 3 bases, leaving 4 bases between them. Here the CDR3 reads CASSLDYYEQYF. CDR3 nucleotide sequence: TGTGCCAGCAGTTTAGACTACTACGAGCAGTACTTC.

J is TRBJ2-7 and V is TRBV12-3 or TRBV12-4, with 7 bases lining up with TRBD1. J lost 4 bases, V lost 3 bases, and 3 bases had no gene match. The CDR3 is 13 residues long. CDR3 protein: CASSFGTEYEQYF. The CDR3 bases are TGTGCCAGCAGTTTTGGGACAGAGTACGAGCAGTACTTC.

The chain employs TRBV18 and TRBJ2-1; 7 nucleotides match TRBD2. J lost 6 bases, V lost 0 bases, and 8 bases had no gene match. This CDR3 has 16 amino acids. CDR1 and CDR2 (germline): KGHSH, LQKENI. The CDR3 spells CASSPPGLGAPNEQFF. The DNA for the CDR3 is TGTGCCAGCTCACCACCAGGACTAGGGGCACCCAATGAGCAGTTCTTC.

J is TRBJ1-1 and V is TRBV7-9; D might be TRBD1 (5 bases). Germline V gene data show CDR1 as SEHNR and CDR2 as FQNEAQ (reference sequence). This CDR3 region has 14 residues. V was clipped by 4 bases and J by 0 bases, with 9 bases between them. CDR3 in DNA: TGTGCCAGCAGCTACGACAGACTGAACACTGAAGCTTTCTTT. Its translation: CASSYDRLNTEAFF.

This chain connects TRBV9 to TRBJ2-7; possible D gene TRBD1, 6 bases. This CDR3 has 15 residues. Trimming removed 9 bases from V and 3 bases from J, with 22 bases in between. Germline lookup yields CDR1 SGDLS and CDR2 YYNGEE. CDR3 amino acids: CANPSHRALFYEQYF. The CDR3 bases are TGTGCCAACCCATCCCACAGGGCTCTATTCTACGAGCAGTACTTC. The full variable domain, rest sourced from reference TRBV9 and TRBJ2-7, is DSGVTQTPKHLITATGQRVTLRCSPRSGDLSVYWYQQSLDQGLQFLIQYYNGEERAKGNILERFSAQQFPDLHSELNLSSLELGDSALYFCANPSHRALFYEQYFGPGTRLTVT.

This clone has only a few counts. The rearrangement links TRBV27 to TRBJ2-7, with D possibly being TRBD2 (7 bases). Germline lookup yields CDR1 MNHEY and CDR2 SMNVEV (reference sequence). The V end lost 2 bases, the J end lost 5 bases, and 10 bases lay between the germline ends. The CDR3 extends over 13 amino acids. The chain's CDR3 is CASSLGGGNEQYF. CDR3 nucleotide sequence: TGTGCCAGCAGTTTAGGCGGGGGCAACGAGCAGTACTTC.

CDR3 nucleotides: TGTGCCAGCAGCTTTGCTAGCGGGAGTCCTGGGGCCAACGTCCTGACTTTC. Translating gives CASSFASGSPGANVLTF. The chain joins TRBV7-2 to TRBJ2-6; 10 nucleotides match TRBD2. CDR1 is SGHTA, CDR2 FQGNSA, per germline. The CDR3 length is 17 residues. Unmatched junction bases numbered 4, after V lost 3 bases and J lost 2 bases.

The DNA of the CDR3 is TGTGCCAGCACCAGACAGGGGGACATTAGCACAGATACGCAGTATTTT. Translated: CASTRQGDISTDTQYF. The chain has TRBV28 and TRBJ2-3, with TRBD1 matching over 9 bases. CDR3 length equals 16 residues. V shed 7 bases and J 0 bases; nucleotides not matched to a gene: 8. Germline CDR1 MDHEN, CDR2 SYDVKM.

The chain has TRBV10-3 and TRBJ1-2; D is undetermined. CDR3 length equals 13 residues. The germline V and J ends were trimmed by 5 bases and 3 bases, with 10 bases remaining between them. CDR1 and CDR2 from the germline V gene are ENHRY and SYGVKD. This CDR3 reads CAISTDLYYGYTF. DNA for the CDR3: TGTGCCATCAGTACAGATCTTTACTATGGCTACACCTTC.

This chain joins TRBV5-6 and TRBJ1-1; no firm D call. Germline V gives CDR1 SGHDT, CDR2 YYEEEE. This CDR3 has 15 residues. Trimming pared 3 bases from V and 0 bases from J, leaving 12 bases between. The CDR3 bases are TGTGCCAGCAGCTCATGGGAGGGAATGAACACTGAAGCTTTCTTT. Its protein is CASSSWEGMNTEAFF.

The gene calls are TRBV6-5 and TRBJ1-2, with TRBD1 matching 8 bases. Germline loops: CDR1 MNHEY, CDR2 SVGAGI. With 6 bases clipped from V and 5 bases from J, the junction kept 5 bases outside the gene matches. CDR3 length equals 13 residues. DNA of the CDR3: TGTGCCAGCAGCCAGGGACAGGCATATGGCTACACCTTC. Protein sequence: CASSQGQAYGYTF.